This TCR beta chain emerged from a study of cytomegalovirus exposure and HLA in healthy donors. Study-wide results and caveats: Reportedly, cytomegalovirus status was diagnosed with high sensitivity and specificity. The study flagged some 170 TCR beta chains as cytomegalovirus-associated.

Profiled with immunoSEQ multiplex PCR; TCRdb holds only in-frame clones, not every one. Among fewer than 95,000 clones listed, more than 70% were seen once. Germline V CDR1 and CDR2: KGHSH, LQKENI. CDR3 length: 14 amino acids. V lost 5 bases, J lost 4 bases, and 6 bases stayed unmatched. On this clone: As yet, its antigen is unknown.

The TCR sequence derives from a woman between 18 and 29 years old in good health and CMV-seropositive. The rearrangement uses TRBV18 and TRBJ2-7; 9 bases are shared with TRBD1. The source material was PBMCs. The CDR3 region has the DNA TGTGCCAGCTCATCACGACAGGGGGTATACGAGCAGTACTTC. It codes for CASSSRQGVYEQYF. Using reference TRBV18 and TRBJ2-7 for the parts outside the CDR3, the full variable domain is NAGVMQNPRHLVRRRGQEARLRCSPMKGHSHVYWYRQLPEEGLKFMVYLQKENIIDESGMPKERFSAEFPKEGPSILRIQQVVRGDSAAYFCASSSRQGVYEQYFGPGTRLTVT.